The 27 T cell receptor beta chains below were found in one sample sequenced in a study of blood T cell repertoires in COVID-19. Clones were read by immunoSEQ multiplex PCR, and TCRdb kept only the in-frame ones, dropping some. The repertoire holds about 280,000 clones, with around 80% as singletons. The sequenced sample consisted of PBMCs or T cells enriched from blood (not recorded which). These receptor sequences come from a man in his forties or fifties who had been exposed to COVID-19.

This sequence joins TRBV19 and TRBJ1-5; D might be TRBD1 (5 bases). This CDR3 has 14 amino acids. Germline V lookup: CDR1 LNHDA, CDR2 SQIVND (reference sequence). The V end was cut by 5 bases, the J end by 2 bases, with 10 bases between. The CDR3 bases are TGTGCCAGTAGTTTGGACAATGGCAATCAGCCCCAGCATTTT. Protein product: CASSLDNGNQPQHF.

The rearrangement uses TRBV6-5 and TRBJ2-1; D remains unclear. The CDR3 sequence is 11 residues long. Germline V CDR1 and CDR2: MNHEY, SVGAGI. The ends were cut back, 8 bases at V and 9 bases at J, with 11 bases in the middle. DNA for the CDR3: TGTGCCAGCGTCTCGACGGGTGAGCAGTTCTTC. Protein: CASVSTGEQFF.

This clone was observed a handful of times. The chain is built from TRBV14 and TRBJ2-7; TRBD2 agrees at 8 bases. V lost 1 base, J lost 4 bases, and 6 bases stayed unmatched. The CDR3 contains 15 residues. Germline V gene sequence: CDR1 SGHDN, CDR2 FVKESK. The CDR3 region has the DNA TGTGCCAGCAGCCAAGGTTACGGGGGGGCATACGAGCAGTACTTC. It translates to CASSQGYGGAYEQYF.

The chain carries TRBV11-3 and TRBJ1-1, with 7 bases lining up with TRBD1. The J segment lost 4 bases and the V segment lost 3 bases, leaving 11 bases of the junction unmatched. The CDR3 length is 16 residues. CDR1 is SGHNT, CDR2 YENEEA, per germline. In DNA, the CDR3 is TGTGCCAGCAGCTTTTATAAGGGGGCAAGGAGCACTGAAGCTTTCTTT. Its protein product is CASSFYKGARSTEAFF.

The V call is TRBV25-1, the J call TRBJ1-4; no clear D. Germline CDR1 and CDR2: MGHDK and SYGVNS. Between the trimmed V and J ends, which lost 6 bases and 4 bases, there was a span of 12 bases. CDR3 size: 14 residues. In DNA form, the CDR3 reads TGTGCCAGCAGGTCAGCGGCAGATAATGAAAAACTGTTTTTT. Its protein is CASRSAADNEKLFF.

The genes are TRBV6-5 and TRBJ1-5; D gene uncertain. CDR3 size: 15 residues. V lost 0 bases, J lost 4 bases, and 10 bases lay in between. Germline CDR1 is MNHEY and CDR2 is SVGAGI. The CDR3 spells CASSYSSVSNQPQHF. The CDR3 DNA follows: TGTGCCAGCAGTTACTCGAGTGTTTCTAATCAGCCCCAGCATTTT.

This clone showed up just once. J is TRBJ2-2 and V is TRBV29-1; the D gene is possibly TRBD2 (5 bases). Trimming shortened V by 3 bases and J by 0 bases, and 5 bases separated the two germline ends. The CDR3 totals 13 residues. Germline-derived CDR1 and CDR2 are SQVTM and ANQGSEA. Here the CDR3 reads CSVDGANTGELFF. The CDR3 bases are TGCAGCGTTGACGGGGCGAACACCGGGGAGCTGTTTTTT.

The rearrangement uses TRBV2 and TRBJ2-3; the match to TRBD2 covers 8 bases. There are 14 residues in the CDR3. The junction had 4 bases not matched to a gene; V was cut back by 5 bases and J by 3 bases. CDR1 is SNHLY and CDR2 is FYNNEI in the germline V gene. DNA for the CDR3: TGTGCCAGCAGTCCGGGACTAGTAACAGATACGCAGTATTTT. Residues: CASSPGLVTDTQYF.

This rearrangement joins TRBV30 to TRBJ1-2, with D perhaps TRBD1 (5 bases). V was trimmed by 5 bases and J by 8 bases, leaving 18 bases between them. This CDR3 has 13 amino acids. The germline CDR1 and CDR2 sequences are GTSNPN and SVGIG (reference sequence). CDR3 nucleotides: TGTGCCTGGGGGAAGGGACTACTCGGGGGCTACACCTTC. This translates into CAWGKGLLGGYTF.

This clone was recorded once. V and J are TRBV9 and TRBJ1-1, with 10 bases lining up with TRBD1. From germline, CDR1 is SGDLS and CDR2 YYNGEE. This CDR3 contains 19 residues. V lost 0 bases to trimming and J lost 0 bases; unmatched junction nucleotides: 11. The CDR3 DNA reads TGTGCCAGCAGCGTAGATCCCCTAGGACAGGGGGGGATGAACACTGAAGCTTTCTTT. This gives the protein CASSVDPLGQGGMNTEAFF.

V usage is TRBV7-2 and J usage is TRBJ1-5; D is uncertain. The V end lost 5 bases, the J end lost 4 bases, and 12 bases lay between the germline ends. The CDR3 consists of 14 residues. Looked up from germline, CDR1 is SGHTA and CDR2 is FQGNSA. CDR3 amino acids: CASSPQGGNQPQHF. The CDR3, as DNA: TGTGCCAGCAGCCCACAAGGAGGAAATCAGCCCCAGCATTTT.

The J gene is TRBJ1-1, the V gene TRBV19; 8 nucleotides agree with TRBD1. Trimming at V came to 0 bases and at J to 8 bases, leaving 17 bases not matched to a gene. This CDR3 comprises 18 residues. Germline V gives CDR1 LNHDA, CDR2 SQIVND (reference sequence). The CDR3 protein is CASSIDPQGAGLEREAFF. CDR3 nucleotide sequence: TGTGCCAGTAGTATAGATCCGCAGGGGGCAGGCCTAGAAAGAGAAGCTTTCTTT.

The chain uses TRBV9 and TRBJ1-4, with 8 bases lining up with TRBD1. This CDR3 is 14 amino acids long. The ends lost 4 bases at V and 4 bases at J; junction bases unmatched: 3. Germline assignment: CDR1 SGDLS and CDR2 YYNGEE. The CDR3 spells CASSSDRVNEKLFF. The CDR3 bases are TGTGCCAGCAGCTCGGACAGGGTTAATGAAAAACTGTTTTTT.

Of note for this clone: This could be a read error, since a much larger clone is one nucleotide away. The V and J genes are TRBV2 and TRBJ1-1; 8 bases are shared with TRBD1. Looked up from germline, CDR1 is SNHLY and CDR2 is FYNNEI. The CDR3 totals 15 residues. The CDR3 is CASVSGQGPNTETFF. The DNA of the CDR3 is TGTGCCAGCGTCTCAGGACAGGGACCGAACACTGAAACTTTCTTT.

The CDR3 DNA is TGTGCCAGCAGCGTCTTCACAGATACGCAGTATTTT. This sequence encodes CASSVFTDTQYF. The chain joins TRBV9 to TRBJ2-3; D is unresolved. Germline assignment: CDR1 SGDLS and CDR2 YYNGEE. The CDR3 has 12 amino acids. V shed 2 bases and J shed 2 bases, with 3 bases lying between them.

The chain couples TRBV9 to TRBJ2-2; D ambiguous. Looked up from germline, CDR1 is SGDLS and CDR2 is YYNGEE. V was shortened by 8 bases and J by 4 bases, with 18 bases between the two germline ends. The CDR3 contains 15 residues. CDR3 DNA: TGTGCCAGTACCCAATCGGGTCTTACCACCGGGGAGCTGTTTTTT. As protein: CASTQSGLTTGELFF. Drawing the rest from reference TRBV9 and TRBJ2-2, the complete variable domain is DSGVTQTPKHLITATGQRVTLRCSPRSGDLSVYWYQQSLDQGLQFLIQYYNGEERAKGNILERFSAQQFPDLHSELNLSSLELGDSALYFCASTQSGLTTGELFFGEGSRLTVL.

The rearrangement uses TRBV5-1 and TRBJ2-2; 16 bases line up with TRBD2. Germline V lookup: CDR1 SGHRS, CDR2 YFSETQ. The CDR3 is 21 residues long. With 0 bases clipped from V and 0 bases from J, the junction kept 8 bases outside the gene matches. In nucleotides, the CDR3 is TGCGCCAGCAGCTTGGCCGGATACGGGACTAGCGGGAGGGCGAACACCGGGGAGCTGTTTTTT. Its protein product is CASSLAGYGTSGRANTGELFF.

This chain uses TRBV27 with TRBJ1-4; perhaps TRBD1 as D (6 bases). The CDR3 spans 15 residues. The V and J ends lost 4 bases and 6 bases respectively, with 15 bases between them. Germline V gene data show CDR1 as MNHEY and CDR2 as SMNVEV (reference sequence). CDR3 in amino acids: CASSSNRAGYEKLFF. The CDR3 bases are TGTGCCAGCAGTTCAAACAGGGCCGGTTATGAAAAACTGTTTTTT.

The chain couples TRBV2 to TRBJ2-7, with 7 bases that match TRBD1. The CDR3 has 11 amino acids. Germline trimming cut 7 bases from V and 5 bases from J; bases unmatched to any gene: 2. Germline V gene sequence: CDR1 SNHLY, CDR2 FYNNEI. The CDR3 DNA sequence: TGTGCCAGCAACAGGGGAGACGAGCAGTACTTC. Residues: CASNRGDEQYF.

V is TRBV28 and J is TRBJ1-1; possible D gene TRBD1, 5 bases. Germline CDR1 reads MDHEN; CDR2 reads SYDVKM. The CDR3 sequence is 15 residues long. V lost 7 bases, J lost 11 bases, and 26 bases lay in between. The CDR3 DNA sequence: TGTGCCAGCACCACCCCAGGGCAGCCGCAACGATCGGCTTTCTTT. Translation: CASTTPGQPQRSAFF.

The CDR3 here is CAHQSQGGAGELFF. The CDR3 DNA reads TGTGCCCATCAGTCACAGGGGGGGGCCGGGGAGCTGTTTTTT. The chain recombines TRBV10-3 with TRBJ2-2; possibly TRBD1 for D (8 bases). CDR1 and CDR2 from the germline V gene are ENHRY and SYGVKD. CDR3 length: 14 residues. Deletions cut 11 bases from V and 6 bases from J, with 19 bases between.

The CDR3 DNA is TGTGCCAGCTCACCAAACGAAGGTCGGGGGGGCATTGGCTACACCTTC. Translating gives CASSPNEGRGGIGYTF. The chain links TRBV18 to TRBJ1-2, with a weak D call TRBD1 (6 bases). The V end lost 2 bases, the J end lost 7 bases, and 20 bases lay between the germline ends. This CDR3 has 16 residues. Germline CDR1 KGHSH, CDR2 LQKENI. Together with reference TRBV18 and TRBJ1-2, the CDR3 gives the full variable domain: NAGVMQNPRHLVRRRGQEARLRCSPMKGHSHVYWYRQLPEEGLKFMVYLQKENIIDESGMPKERFSAEFPKEGPSILRIQQVVRGDSAAYFCASSPNEGRGGIGYTFGSGTRLTVV.

This CDR3 reads CATRGPGNTGELFF. The DNA for the CDR3 is TGTGCCACCAGGGGGCCAGGGAACACCGGGGAGCTGTTTTTT. This chain links TRBV24-1 with TRBJ2-2, with D possibly TRBD1 on 5 matching bases. Germline-derived CDR1 and CDR2 are KGHDR and SFDVKD. The CDR3 has 14 amino acids. The ends were cut back, 7 bases at V and 1 base at J, with 9 bases in the middle.

The chain recombines TRBV29-1 with TRBJ2-5; maybe TRBD1 (6 bases). This CDR3 spans 24 amino acids. From germline, CDR1 is SQVTM and CDR2 ANQGSEA. V was clipped by 0 bases and J by 2 bases, with 40 bases between them. The CDR3 loop is CSVEEELESRGGRLTRVKQETQYF. DNA of the CDR3: TGCAGCGTTGAAGAAGAACTAGAGAGCCGTGGGGGCAGACTAACTCGGGTTAAACAAGAGACCCAGTACTTC.

The V and J genes are TRBV30 and TRBJ1-2, with 10 bases matching TRBD1. The CDR3 consists of 11 residues. Germline V gene data show CDR1 as GTSNPN and CDR2 as SVGIG (reference sequence). The junction had 3 bases not matched to a gene; V was cut back by 8 bases and J by 6 bases. The CDR3 bases are TGTGCCCAGGGACAGGGGAATGGCTACACCTTC. It specifies CAQGQGNGYTF.

The V call is TRBV19, the J call TRBJ1-5; TRBD1 aligns across 7 bases. CDR3 length equals 16 residues. CDR1 and CDR2 (germline): LNHDA, SQIVND (reference sequence). V lost 6 bases to trimming and J lost 4 bases; unmatched junction nucleotides: 12. CDR3 sequence (DNA): TGTGCCAGTAGACCGCCGGGACAGTCGGGGAATCAGCCCCAGCATTTT. Protein sequence: CASRPPGQSGNQPQHF.

This rearrangement joins TRBV7-9 to TRBJ1-1; the match to TRBD1 covers 8 bases. This CDR3 spans 17 amino acids. The V segment lost 3 bases and the J segment 5 bases; nucleotides outside the gene matches: 14. From germline, CDR1 is SEHNR and CDR2 FQNEAQ (reference sequence). The CDR3 DNA sequence: TGTGCCAGCAGCTTTTTGCAGGGGGCAGAATTGGGTACTGAAGCTTTCTTT. Translated: CASSFLQGAELGTEAFF.